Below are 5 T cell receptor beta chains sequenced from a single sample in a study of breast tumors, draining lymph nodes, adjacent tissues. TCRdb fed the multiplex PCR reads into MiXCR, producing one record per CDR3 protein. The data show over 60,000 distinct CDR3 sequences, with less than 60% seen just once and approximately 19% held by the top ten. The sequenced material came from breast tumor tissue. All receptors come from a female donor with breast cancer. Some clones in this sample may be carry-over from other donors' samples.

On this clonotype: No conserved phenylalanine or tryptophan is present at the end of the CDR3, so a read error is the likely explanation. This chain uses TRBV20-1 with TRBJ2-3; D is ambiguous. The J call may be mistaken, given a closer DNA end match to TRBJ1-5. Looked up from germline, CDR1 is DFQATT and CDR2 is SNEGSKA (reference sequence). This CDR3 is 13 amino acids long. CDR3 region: CSARDLVTDTQHS. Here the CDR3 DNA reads TGCAGTGCTAGAGATCTGGTCACAGATACGCAGCATTCT.

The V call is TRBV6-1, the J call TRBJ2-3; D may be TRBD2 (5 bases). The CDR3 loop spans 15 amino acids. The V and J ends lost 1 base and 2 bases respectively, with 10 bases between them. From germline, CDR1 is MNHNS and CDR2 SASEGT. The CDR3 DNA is TGTGCCAGCAGTGAAGTAGGAGGCTACACAGATACGCAGTATTTT. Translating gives CASSEVGGYTDTQYF.

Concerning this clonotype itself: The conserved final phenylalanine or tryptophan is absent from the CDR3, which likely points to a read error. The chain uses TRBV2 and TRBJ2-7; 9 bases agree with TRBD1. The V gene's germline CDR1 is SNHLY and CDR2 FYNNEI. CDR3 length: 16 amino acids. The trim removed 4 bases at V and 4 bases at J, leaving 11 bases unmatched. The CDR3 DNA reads TGTGCCAGCAGTGGTGGACAGCCGGGACAGGGTTACGAGCAGTACCTC. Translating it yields CASSGGQPGQGYEQYL.

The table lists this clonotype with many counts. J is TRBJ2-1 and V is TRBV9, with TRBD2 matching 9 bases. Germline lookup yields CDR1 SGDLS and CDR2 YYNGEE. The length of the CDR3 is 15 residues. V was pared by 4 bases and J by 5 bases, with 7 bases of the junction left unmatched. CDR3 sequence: CASSPTGTSNNEQFF. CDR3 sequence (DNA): TGTGCCAGCAGCCCTACCGGGACTAGCAACAATGAGCAGTTCTTC.

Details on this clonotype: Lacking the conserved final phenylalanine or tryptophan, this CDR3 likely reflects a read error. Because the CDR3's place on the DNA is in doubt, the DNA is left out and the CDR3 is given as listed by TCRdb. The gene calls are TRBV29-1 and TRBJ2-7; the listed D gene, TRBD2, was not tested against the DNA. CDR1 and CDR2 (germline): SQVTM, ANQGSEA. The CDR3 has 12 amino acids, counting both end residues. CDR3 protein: CSVGASGHERYC.